This T cell receptor (beta chain) was obtained from a study of cytomegalovirus exposure and HLA in healthy donors. The PCR ran on 60 Vbeta and 13 Jbeta primers. Data came from immunoSEQ multiplex PCR; TCRdb stores just in-frame clones and leaves some out. This table holds some 180,000 clones, about 80% found once. Trimming pared 3 bases from V and 6 bases from J, leaving 7 bases between. The CDR3 runs 12 residues. CDR1 MDHEN and CDR2 SYDVKM come from the germline V gene. The sequenced sample consisted of PBMCs. The genes are TRBV28 and TRBJ2-3, with TRBD2 as a possible D gene (5 bases). The sequence was obtained from a man aged 35 to 55 in good health and CMV-seropositive. CDR3 coding DNA: TGTGCCAGCAGTTTGCGGAGGGATACGCAGTATTTT. Translated: CASSLRRDTQYF.